These 5 T cell receptor beta chains originate from one sample sequenced in a study of cytomegalovirus exposure and HLA in healthy donors (dated by TCRdb to 2017 to 2019). Library method: the immunoSEQ multiplex PCR assay. For the multiplex PCR, a mixture combining 60 forward primers for TCR Vbeta segments and 13 reverse primers for TCR Jbeta segments was used. TCRdb's version of the immuneACCESS table is confined to in-frame rearrangements and falls short of the full clone set. An unresolved V gene accounts for under half of the shortfall where checked; the remainder is of unknown origin. The sample data list approximately 140,000 clones, and about three quarters of these were observed just once. Jointly, the top ten make up 1% to 1.5% of the sample. The sample taken for sequencing was PBMCs. The receptors come from a male donor in good health and CMV-seropositive.

The rearrangement joins TRBV6-1 to TRBJ2-7, with TRBD2 as a possible D gene (5 bases). Between the trimmed V and J ends, which lost 4 bases and 3 bases, there was a span of 10 bases. Germline CDR1 and CDR2: MNHNS and SASEGT. The CDR3 has 13 residues. In DNA form, the CDR3 reads TGTGCCAGCAGTGTTTGGGAGAACTACGAGCAGTACTTC. It codes for CASSVWENYEQYF.

This sequence joins TRBV18 and TRBJ2-7, with TRBD2 as a possible D gene (6 bases). Germline V gene data show CDR1 as KGHSH and CDR2 as LQKENI. With 3 bases removed from V and 0 bases from J, the gap between germline ends came to 21 bases. The CDR3 consists of 18 residues. The CDR3 sequence: CASSPTPLLAGSSYEQYF. CDR3 DNA: TGTGCCAGCTCACCCACCCCTCTACTGGCGGGGTCCTCCTACGAGCAGTACTTC.

The CDR3 is CASSLWAGNQPQHF. CDR3 in DNA: TGTGCCAGCAGTTTATGGGCCGGCAATCAGCCCCAGCATTTT. The V and J genes are TRBV27 and TRBJ1-5; D unclear. The CDR3 is 14 amino acids. V was cut by 1 base and J by 2 bases, with 6 bases left in between. Germline CDR1 and CDR2: MNHEY and SMNVEV (reference sequence).

This clone was observed a handful of times. The rearrangement uses TRBV28 and TRBJ2-3, with 11 bases fitting TRBD1. The germline gives CDR1 MDHEN, CDR2 SYDVKM. This CDR3 region has 17 residues. Trimming cost V 6 bases and J 3 bases; bases outside gene matches: 11. The CDR3 reads CASSQRTGGAWTDTQYF. The CDR3 bases are TGTGCCAGCAGCCAAAGGACAGGGGGCGCTTGGACAGATACGCAGTATTTT.

The chain recombines TRBV6-6 with TRBJ2-1, with 9 positions matching TRBD2. This CDR3 comprises 16 residues. Germline loops: CDR1 MNHNY, CDR2 SVGAGI (reference sequence). Germline trimming cut 4 bases from V and 4 bases from J; bases unmatched to any gene: 8. As DNA, the CDR3 is TGTGCCAGCAGTTTTTACGGCGGGGGGGTGTACAATGAGCAGTTCTTC. It specifies CASSFYGGGVYNEQFF.